This is a list of T cell receptor beta chains from one sample in a study of T cell responses to AZD1222 COVID-19 vaccine. Clones were read by immunoSEQ multiplex PCR, and TCRdb kept only the in-frame ones, dropping some. The table lists 110,000 or so clones, 88% of them singletons. This material consisted of peripheral blood, taken on day 0 of AZD1222 vaccination. Receptors were obtained from an adult in good health. Both conserved end residues are part of each CDR3. A D gene is named only where the DNA matches it firmly. Clone size appears in some rows only: once, few, many, or a class for an expanded clone.

V	J	D	size	DNA	CDR3
TRBV24-1	TRBJ2-7	.	.	TGTGCCACCAGTGTGGGGTTTACCTACGAGCAGTACTTC	CATSVGFTYEQYF
TRBV18	TRBJ1-3	.	.	TGTGCCAGCTCACGCCGGGACCGTAGCTCTGGAAACACCATATATTTT	CASSRRDRSSGNTIYF
TRBV18	TRBJ1-5	.	.	TGTGCCAGCAGCGGGGGCAATCAGCCCCAGCATTTT	CASSGGNQPQHF
TRBV21-1	TRBJ2-7	.	once	TGTGCCAGCAGCAAAGGAGCGGGACTCATCTACGAGCAGTACTTC	CASSKGAGLIYEQYF
TRBV6-5	TRBJ1-2	.	.	TGTGCCAGCAGTATATCCGACAGCTATGGCTACACCTTC	CASSISDSYGYTF
TRBV7-9	TRBJ2-5	TRBD2	.	TGTGCCAGCAGCCGTTCTAGCGGGGGGGCTCAAGAGACCCAGTACTTC	CASSRSSGGAQETQYF
TRBV28	TRBJ1-1	.	.	TGTGCCAGCAGTACCCAGGCGGGGATGAACACTGAAGCTTTCTTT	CASSTQAGMNTEAFF
TRBV4-2	TRBJ2-1	TRBD2	.	TGTGCCAGCAGCCAAGGGGCTAGCGGGAGTAATGAGCAGTTCTTC	CASSQGASGSNEQFF
TRBV7-6	TRBJ2-1	TRBD2	.	TGTGCCAGCAGCTTAGCGGGAGGGGATTGGGATGAGCAGTTCTTC	CASSLAGGDWDEQFF
TRBV5-1	TRBJ1-6	.	.	TGCGCCAGTAGCTTCCAACCGGGACCCCCTTCACCCCTCCACTTT	CASSFQPGPPSPLHF
TRBV30	TRBJ1-1	TRBD1	.	TGTGCCTGGAGTAAACCGGGACAGGGGAACACTGAAGCTTTCTTT	CAWSKPGQGNTEAFF
TRBV3-1/TRBV3-2	TRBJ2-7	TRBD2	.	TGTGCCAGCAGCCTACAGGAGGTGGCGGGAGCTGGCGAGCAGTACTTC	CASSLQEVAGAGEQYF
TRBV7-3	TRBJ1-1	.	.	TGTGCCAGCAGCCCACAAGTTCAGGTCGAGAACACTGAAGCTTTCTTT	CASSPQVQVENTEAFF
TRBV28	TRBJ1-2	.	.	TGTGCCAGCAGTTTCTTGGGCGAGAACTATGGCTACACCTTC	CASSFLGENYGYTF
TRBV19	TRBJ2-5	.	once	TGTGCCAGTAGTGGTGGAAAGGAGACCCAGTACTTC	CASSGGKETQYF
TRBV18	TRBJ2-7	TRBD1	.	TGTGCCAGCTCACCACCAGTGACAGGGGGGTACGAGCAGTACTTC	CASSPPVTGGYEQYF
TRBV3-1/TRBV3-2	TRBJ1-1	.	.	TGTGCCAGCAGCCCACTCGGGGAGGCGAACACTGAAGCTTTCTTT	CASSPLGEANTEAFF
TRBV6-5	TRBJ1-4	.	.	TGTGCCAGCGCCCGGGGGGAAAAACTGTTTTTT	CASARGEKLFF
TRBV9	TRBJ2-2	TRBD2	.	TGTGCCAGCAGCGTGGTAGCGGGAGTGGGCACCGGGGAGCTGTTTTTT	CASSVVAGVGTGELFF
TRBV2	TRBJ1-1	.	.	TGTGCCAGCAGGGTGGGGGGGAGAACTGAAGCTTTCTTT	CASRVGGRTEAFF
TRBV27	TRBJ1-2	TRBD1	.	TGTGCCAGCAGTTTTTGGGACAGGGCGGTGGATGGCTACACCTTC	CASSFWDRAVDGYTF
TRBV7-8	TRBJ2-7	TRBD2	.	TGTGCCAGCAGCAAACGTACCGGGACTAGCGACTACGAGCAGTACTTC	CASSKRTGTSDYEQYF
TRBV7-8	TRBJ1-5	.	once	TGTGCCAGCAGCTTAGAACTCGCTTCGGGGGGCCTCAATCAGCCCCAGCATTTT	CASSLELASGGLNQPQHF
TRBV9	TRBJ2-3	.	.	TGTGCCAGCGGCCCGACTGATACGCAGTATTTT	CASGPTDTQYF
TRBV28	TRBJ1-1	TRBD1	.	TGTGCCAGCAGTTTACCGGGACAGGGACCTGAAGCTTTCTTT	CASSLPGQGPEAFF
TRBV7-6	TRBJ1-1	.	.	TGTGCCAGCAGCTGGGGGGAGGGGAACACTGAAGCTTTCTTT	CASSWGEGNTEAFF
TRBV7-9	TRBJ1-4	TRBD1	once	TGTGCCAGCAGCAACAGACAGGGTTGGACTAATGAAAAACTGTTTTTT	CASSNRQGWTNEKLFF
TRBV7-8	TRBJ1-1	.	.	TGTGCCAGCAGCTTAAGGGACGGCTTAGAAGCTTTCTTT	CASSLRDGLEAFF
TRBV29-1	TRBJ2-2	.	.	TGCAGCGTTTGCGTGAGCGCGGGGGAGCTGTTTTTT	CSVCVSAGELFF
TRBV28	TRBJ2-1	.	.	TGTGCCAGCAGTTCCCTTGGCAGGGCTTCCAATGAGCAGTTCTTC	CASSSLGRASNEQFF
TRBV5-4	TRBJ1-1	.	.	TGTGCCAGCAGCCACGAAAACAGGAACACTGAAGCTTTCTTT	CASSHENRNTEAFF
TRBV7-9	TRBJ1-2	TRBD1	.	TGTGCCAGCAGCTTATCGGACAGGGCCTATGGCTACACCTTC	CASSLSDRAYGYTF
TRBV7-2	TRBJ1-1	.	.	TGTGCCAGCAGCCAAACCATGGGATCTGGTGAAGCTTTCTTT	CASSQTMGSGEAFF
TRBV27	TRBJ2-5	TRBD1	.	TGTGCCAGCAGTCACCGGGACAGGGGTAGGGAGACCCAGTACTTC	CASSHRDRGRETQYF
TRBV7-9	TRBJ1-2	TRBD1	once	TGTGCCAGCAGCACCCGGACAGGCCCGAACTATGGCTACACCTTC	CASSTRTGPNYGYTF